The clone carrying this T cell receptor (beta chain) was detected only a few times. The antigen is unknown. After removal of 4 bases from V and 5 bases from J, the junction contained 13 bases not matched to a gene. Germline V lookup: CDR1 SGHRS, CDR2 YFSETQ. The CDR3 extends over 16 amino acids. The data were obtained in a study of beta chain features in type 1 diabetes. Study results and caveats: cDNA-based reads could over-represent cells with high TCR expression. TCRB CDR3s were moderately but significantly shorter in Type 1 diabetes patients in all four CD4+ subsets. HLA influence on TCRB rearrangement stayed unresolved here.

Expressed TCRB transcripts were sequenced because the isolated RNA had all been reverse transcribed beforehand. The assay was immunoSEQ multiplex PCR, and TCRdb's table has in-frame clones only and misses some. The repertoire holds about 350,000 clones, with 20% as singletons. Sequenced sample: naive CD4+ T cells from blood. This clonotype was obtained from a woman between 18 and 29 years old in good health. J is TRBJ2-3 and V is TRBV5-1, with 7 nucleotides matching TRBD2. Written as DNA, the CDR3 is TGCGCCAGCAGCGCCGTAAGCGGGACCGTCGGAGATACGCAGTATTTT. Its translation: CASSAVSGTVGDTQYF. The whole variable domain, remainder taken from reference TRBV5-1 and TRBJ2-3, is KAGVTQTPRYLIKTRGQQVTLSCSPISGHRSVSWYQQTPGQGLQFLFEYFSETQRNKGNFPGRFSGRQFSNSRSEMNVSTLELGDSALYLCASSAVSGTVGDTQYFGPGTRLTVL.